The rows below give T cell receptor beta chains drawn from one sample of a study of T cells in Graves' hyperthyroidism and ophthalmopathy. TCRdb reprocessed the multiplex PCR reads with MiXCR, giving one entry per CDR3 protein. The sample lists roughly 550,000 distinct CDR3 sequences, more than 15% occurring once. Material for sequencing was blood. These receptors were collected from a woman aged 30 to 39 with Graves' ophthalmopathy. Both conserved end residues are part of each CDR3. D genes are given only for firm matches. Clone size is shown for a subset of rows, as once, few, many or a class of expanded clone.

D	V	size	J	DNA	CDR3
TRBD2	TRBV7-9	-	TRBJ2-3	TGTGCCAGCAGCTTAGCCGCGGGAGAAGGTCGTCTCAGTGGTACGCAGTATTTT	CASSLAAGEGRLSGTQYF
-	TRBV12-3/TRBV12-4	few	TRBJ2-5	TGTGCCAGCAGTTTAGTGGACATCCAAGAGACCCAGTACTTC	CASSLVDIQETQYF
-	TRBV12-3/TRBV12-4	-	TRBJ2-1	TGTGCCAGCTCTTTCTGGCAGTCCAGGCACAATGAGCAGTTCTTC	CASSFWQSRHNEQFF
-	TRBV28	-	TRBJ1-6	TGTGCCAGCAGTTTGGCACCCAAAGCCCTCCACTTT	CASSLAPKALHF
-	TRBV11-2	few	TRBJ2-1	TGTGCCAGCAGCACCCCTAGAAAGTCCTACAATGAGCAGTTCTTC	CASSTPRKSYNEQFF
-	TRBV28	-	TRBJ1-4	TGTGCCAGCAGTTTATCGGGAGGGGGAGATGAAGAACTGTTTTTT	CASSLSGGGDEELFF
TRBD1	TRBV20-1	many	TRBJ1-1	TGCAGTGCCCGTGAGGACAGGGTAGCCACTGAAGCTTTCTTT	CSAREDRVATEAFF
TRBD1	TRBV5-4	many	TRBJ2-7	TGTGCCAGCAGCGCAACCGGGAAAGGGGGCCACGAGCAGTACTTC	CASSATGKGGHEQYF
-	TRBV30	many	TRBJ2-7	TGTGCCTGGAGTGTAGTACTTCCGTGCTACGAGCAGTACTTC	CAWSVVLPCYEQYF
-	TRBV2	-	TRBJ1-5	TGTGCCAGCAGTGGGGGGCTCTTTCAGCCCCAGCATTTT	CASSGGLFQPQHF
-	TRBV3-1	-	TRBJ2-2	TGTGCCAGCAGCCTCCGGACCACGGTAACCGGGGAGCTGTTTTTT	CASSLRTTVTGELFF
-	TRBV24-1	-	TRBJ1-5	TGTGCCACCAGTGATCCGCCTAGCAATCAGCCCCAGCATTTT	CATSDPPSNQPQHF
-	TRBV9	few	TRBJ2-1	TGTGCCAGCAGCGTAGATATGAGACCCAATGAGCAGTTCTTC	CASSVDMRPNEQFF
TRBD2	TRBV11-2	many	TRBJ2-4	TGTGCCAGCAGCTCCAGACTAGCGGGAGTTATAAACATTCAGTACTTC	CASSSRLAGVINIQYF
-	TRBV18	many	TRBJ2-5	TGTGCCAGCTCACCACTCCCAGGACGAGAGACCCAGTACTTC	CASSPLPGRETQYF
-	TRBV6-1	few	TRBJ2-5	TGTGCCAGCCGACGGGACTCCGCCGCAGAGACCCAGTACTTC	CASRRDSAAETQYF
-	TRBV5-1	few	TRBJ1-5	TGCGCCAGCAGCTTGCCAGGCCTACGCAATCAGCCCCAGCATTTT	CASSLPGLRNQPQHF
-	TRBV20-1	few	TRBJ2-3	TGCAGTGGGAGTGGTACTAGCACAGATACGCAGTATTTT	CSGSGTSTDTQYF
-	TRBV7-2	-	TRBJ1-1	TGTGCCAGCAGCCAGGGTCGTGGGGGAATTAACACTGAAGCTTTCTTT	CASSQGRGGINTEAFF
-	TRBV28	many	TRBJ2-5	TGTGCCAGCAGTTTCCGGGGTGGGGGGGAGACCCAGTACTTC	CASSFRGGGETQYF
TRBD2	TRBV12-3/TRBV12-4	many	TRBJ2-1	TGTGCCAGCAGCAAAGGGACTAGCGGGGTCAATGAGCAGTTCTTC	CASSKGTSGVNEQFF
-	TRBV4-3	-	TRBJ1-2	TGCGCCAGCAGCCAAGTTGCAGGGAAATCCAGTAGCTACACCTTC	CASSQVAGKSSSYTF
-	TRBV7-2	many	TRBJ2-1	TGTGCCAGCAGACGAGAGCGTAGCTCCTACAATGAGCAGTTCTTC	CASRRERSSYNEQFF
TRBD1	TRBV5-4	-	TRBJ1-1	TGTGCCAGCAGCTTAAAGACAGGGATCACTGAAGCTTTCTTT	CASSLKTGITEAFF
-	TRBV7-2	-	TRBJ2-7	TGTGCCAGCAGCTTAGATATGGGGCTATACGAGCAGTACTTC	CASSLDMGLYEQYF
-	TRBV2	-	TRBJ2-7	TGTGCCAGCACTGTTCGGCCCTACGAGCAGTACTTC	CASTVRPYEQYF
TRBD2	TRBV2	many	TRBJ2-7	TGTGCCAGCACCACCGGACTAGCGGGGAAGCAGTACTTC	CASTTGLAGKQYF
-	TRBV30	-	TRBJ1-3	TGTGCCTGGACCAGAGAGAGGTCCTCTGGAAACACCATATATTTT	CAWTRERSSGNTIYF
-	TRBV11-3	many	TRBJ2-7	TGTGCCAGCAGCTTAGGGGCAGGGAACGAGCAGTACTTC	CASSLGAGNEQYF
TRBD2	TRBV28	few	TRBJ2-3	TGTGCCAGCAGTTTATGGGGGGAGGTAGCGGGAGTAGACACAGATACGCAGTATTTT	CASSLWGEVAGVDTDTQYF
TRBD2	TRBV19	-	TRBJ2-7	TGTGCCAGTAGCTCTGAAACCGGGAGGCGAGAAGAGCAGTACTTC	CASSSETGRREEQYF
-	TRBV7-2	many	TRBJ1-6	TGTGCCAGCAGCTTAGTCCGAGGGGATTCACCCCTCCACTTT	CASSLVRGDSPLHF
TRBD2	TRBV28	many	TRBJ2-1	TGTGCCAGCACCAAACTAGCGGGAGGGTGGAGTGAGCAGTTCTTC	CASTKLAGGWSEQFF
-	TRBV14	few	TRBJ2-5	TGTGCCAGCAGCCAAGACGCGACAGAGCGTGGGACCCAGTACTTC	CASSQDATERGTQYF
-	TRBV20-1	few	TRBJ2-4	TGCAGTGCTAAGACAGGTCCCACTGGCGGCAAAAACATTCAGTACTTC	CSAKTGPTGGKNIQYF
-	TRBV6-2/TRBV6-3	few	TRBJ2-2	TGTGCCAGCAGTACACACACCGGGGAGCTGTTTTTT	CASSTHTGELFF
-	TRBV12-5	few	TRBJ2-2	TGTGCTAGTGGTTCCTACGGGGCCGTAACCCCGAACACCGGGGAGCTGTTTTTT	CASGSYGAVTPNTGELFF
TRBD1	TRBV7-2	many	TRBJ2-7	TGTGCCAGCAGCCCGGACAGGGATACCTACGAGCAGTACTTC	CASSPDRDTYEQYF
TRBD2	TRBV20-1	many	TRBJ2-3	TGCAGTGCAGCCTTAGCGGGAGGGCCCGGCTATACGCAGTATTTT	CSAALAGGPGYTQYF
TRBD1	TRBV20-1	many	TRBJ1-6	TGCAGTACCTCGGGACAGCCTTCATATAATTCACCCCTCCACTTT	CSTSGQPSYNSPLHF
TRBD2	TRBV3-1	-	TRBJ2-1	TGTGCCAGCAGCCAAATCGCGGGAGCCTCCTACAATGAGCAGTTCTTC	CASSQIAGASYNEQFF
-	TRBV12-3/TRBV12-4	-	TRBJ2-7	TGTGCCAGCAACGATCGCGGGGACAGCAACGAGCAGTACTTC	CASNDRGDSNEQYF
-	TRBV7-2	few	TRBJ2-2	TGTGCCAGCAGCTTAAAGGGGGTCGACACCGGGGAGCTGTTTTTT	CASSLKGVDTGELFF
-	TRBV9	-	TRBJ2-1	TGTGCCAGCAGCGTAGGATCTTCACCCTACCGAGATGAGCAGTTCTTC	CASSVGSSPYRDEQFF
-	TRBV10-2	-	TRBJ2-1	TGCGCCACCTCAGGGGCCGGTTACAATGAGCAGTTCTTC	CATSGAGYNEQFF
TRBD1	TRBV2	few	TRBJ1-6	TGTGCCCTACGGAGGGGGGACAGACATTCACCCCTCCACTTT	CALRRGDRHSPLHF
-	TRBV6-1	many	TRBJ2-7	TGTGCCAGCAGTGTGCCGGGGACCTACGAGCAGTACTTC	CASSVPGTYEQYF
-	TRBV5-1	-	TRBJ2-1	TGCGCCAGCAGCGTGGCCCTTCTAACAGGGTTAGGCAATGAGCAGTTCTTC	CASSVALLTGLGNEQFF